This record concerns one TCR beta chain sequence. The antigen remains undetermined. This may come from a read error, since a much larger clone is one base off. This CDR3 comprises 12 residues. Germline V gene data show CDR1 as MNHEY and CDR2 as SVGEGT. This record comes from a study of molecular identifiers for immune sequencing clone quantification. Regarding the study as a whole: Shared barcodes on identical TCR molecules could underestimate the sizes of highly expanded clones. Reportedly, one cell's Jurkat TCR RNA was detected within 1,100,000 naive CD8 cells.

TCRdb independently ran MiXCR on the PCR reads; one entry per CDR3 protein. The profile shows 85,000 to 130,000 distinct CDR3 sequences, roughly a third of them singletons. The specimen sequenced was naive CD8+ T cells from blood, with Jurkat cell RNA spiked in. This sample's subset: FACS-sorted CD8+CD4-CCR7+CD45RA+ naive T cells. This receptor was obtained from a human donor in good health. Some libraries in this study had Jurkat cell RNA spiked in. The chain is built from TRBV6-2 or TRBV6-3 and TRBJ1-1; possibly TRBD1 for D (5 bases). CDR3 in amino acids: CASCRENTEASF. The CDR3 DNA reads as TGTGCCAGCTGCAGGGAGAACACTGAAGCTTCCTTT.